Listed below are T cell receptor beta chains from one sample, sequenced in a study of blood T cell repertoires in COVID-19. Assay: immunoSEQ multiplex PCR; the TCRdb copy retains only in-frame clones and omits some. The sample has 90,000 to 140,000 clones, around 76% seen once. Sequencing was done on a sample of peripheral blood. These TCRs come from a woman in her 70s with acute or convalescent COVID-19. Both conserved end residues are part of each CDR3. The order of the fields is D gene, V gene, J gene, clone size, CDR3 DNA, CDR3 protein. A D gene is named only where the DNA matches it firmly. Part of the rows lack a size; the others show once, few, many or a class for expanded clones.

>-|TRBV6-5|TRBJ1-1|-
TGTGCCAGCGGGACACCGGTGAACACTGAAGCTTTCTTT
CASGTPVNTEAFF
>-|TRBV30|TRBJ2-6|-
TGTGCCTGGAGTTGGTCAGGCTCTGGGGCCAACGTCCTGACTTTC
CAWSWSGSGANVLTF
>-|TRBV7-6|TRBJ1-2|few
TGTGCCAGCAGCTTAGCTCCGGGGTCGGATTCTGGCTACACCTTC
CASSLAPGSDSGYTF
>-|TRBV5-1|TRBJ1-1|few
TGCGCCAGCAGCCCCGACAGGCCTGTGAACACTGAAGCTTTCTTT
CASSPDRPVNTEAFF
>TRBD1|TRBV19|TRBJ1-6|-
TGTGCCAGTAGCACCGACAGGGGAAATTCACCCCTCCACTTT
CASSTDRGNSPLHF
>TRBD1|TRBV19|TRBJ1-5|-
TGTGCCAGTAGTATAGGGACAGGGGGCAATCAGCCCCAGCATTTT
CASSIGTGGNQPQHF
>TRBD1|TRBV18|TRBJ1-5|-
TGTGCCAGCTCACGGGGACAGGGGAATCAGCCCCAGCATTTT
CASSRGQGNQPQHF
>TRBD1|TRBV5-1|TRBJ2-1|-
TGCGCCAGCAGCCTGTGGGGGACAGGGATAAATGAGCAGTTCTTC
CASSLWGTGINEQFF
>-|TRBV7-9|TRBJ1-4|few
TGTGCCAGCAGCTCGGACAGCCTTAATGAAAAACTGTTTTTT
CASSSDSLNEKLFF
>-|TRBV5-1|TRBJ2-4|-
TGCGCCAGCAGCTTAAACATAGCCAAAAACATTCAGTACTTC
CASSLNIAKNIQYF
>TRBD2|TRBV7-2|TRBJ2-7|-
TGTGCCAGCAGCGCCCGACTAGCGGGGGCACAGTACTTC
CASSARLAGAQYF
>-|TRBV5-1|TRBJ2-2|-
TGCGCCAGCAGCTTGGACAGGACCGGGGAGCTGTTTTTT
CASSLDRTGELFF
>TRBD2|TRBV6-5|TRBJ2-7|-
TGTGCCAGCAGTCGGGGACTAGCGGGGGCCTACGAGCAGTACTTC
CASSRGLAGAYEQYF
>-|TRBV6-5|TRBJ1-1|once
TGTGCCAGCAGTATTACACCCCTCACGAACACTGAAGCTTTCTTT
CASSITPLTNTEAFF
>-|TRBV4-3|TRBJ1-4|once
TGCGCCAGCAGCCGTGAAGGGGGGGTGGGGGAAAAACTGTTTTTT
CASSREGGVGEKLFF
>-|TRBV7-9|TRBJ1-4|-
TGTGCCAGCAGCTTAGTAGGAGAGCCGGCTAATGAAAAACTGTTTTTT
CASSLVGEPANEKLFF
>TRBD1|TRBV19|TRBJ2-2|few
TGTGCCAGTAGTATAGCACAGGGGGCTACCGGGGAGCTGTTTTTT
CASSIAQGATGELFF
>TRBD2|TRBV19|TRBJ2-7|-
TGTGCCAGTAGTATGGGACTAGCGGGGCTCGAGCAGTACTTC
CASSMGLAGLEQYF
>TRBD2|TRBV7-2|TRBJ2-5|-
TGTGCCAGCAGCTTAGGGGGCGGGGGGTCGGAGACCCAGTACTTC
CASSLGGGGSETQYF
>-|TRBV10-3|TRBJ2-5|-
TGTGCCATCAGTCCTTCCGGAGAAGAGACCCAGTACTTC
CAISPSGEETQYF
>-|TRBV9|TRBJ2-1|few
TGTGCCAGAGGGGTAGGGATCGGAGGGCGGTCGGGGGATGAGCAGTTCTTC
CARGVGIGGRSGDEQFF
>TRBD1|TRBV4-3|TRBJ1-1|-
TGCGCCAGCAGCCAAGAAGAGACCGGGACAGGGTTTTACACTGAAGCTTTCTTT
CASSQEETGTGFYTEAFF
>-|TRBV4-1|TRBJ2-6|-
TGCGCCAGCAGCCTCCAGGGTGCTGGGGCCAACGTCCTGACTTTC
CASSLQGAGANVLTF
>-|TRBV18|TRBJ2-7|-
TGTGCCAGCTCACCAGGCCTACAGGGAAGCCACGAGCAGTACTTC
CASSPGLQGSHEQYF
>-|TRBV2|TRBJ2-3|-
TGTGCCAGCAGTGAGCGGGGATATCGGGATACGCAGTATTTT
CASSERGYRDTQYF
>-|TRBV16|TRBJ2-7|few
TGTGCCAGCAGCCCCAACCCGGGAGCCACCTACGAGCAGTACTTC
CASSPNPGATYEQYF
>-|TRBV6-5|TRBJ2-1|-
TGTGCCAGCAGATCCTATACCGATCGGAATGAGCAGTTCTTC
CASRSYTDRNEQFF
>-|TRBV11-2|TRBJ1-3|-
TGTGCCAGCAGCTGGGGGAGGACTGTCTCTGGAAACACCATATATTTT
CASSWGRTVSGNTIYF
>-|TRBV6-5|TRBJ2-1|-
TGTGCCAGCAGTTCTCAGGGGAATTTTTTTGATGAGCAGTTCTTC
CASSSQGNFFDEQFF
>TRBD1|TRBV6-5|TRBJ2-2|-
TGTGCCAGCAGTTACGCAGTCTCGACAGGGACCGGGGAGCTGTTTTTT
CASSYAVSTGTGELFF
>-|TRBV7-9|TRBJ2-2|-
TGTGCCAGCAGCTTCCTGACGGGACTCCAGAACACCGGGGAGCTGTTTTTT
CASSFLTGLQNTGELFF
>-|TRBV5-6|TRBJ2-5|-
TGTGCCAGCAGCCTGACGGGGGTAACCGAGACCCAGTACTTC
CASSLTGVTETQYF
>-|TRBV27|TRBJ2-3|-
TGTGCCAGCAGTTTTAAATACGTTGAGGGAATGCGGACAGATACGCAGTATTTT
CASSFKYVEGMRTDTQYF
>-|TRBV4-2|TRBJ2-7|-
TGTGCCAGCAGCCAAGAACGGGGGACGTCGGGTGAGCAGTACTTC
CASSQERGTSGEQYF
>-|TRBV10-1|TRBJ1-1|-
TGCGCCAGCAGTGAGGGAGGGTTAGGCACTGAAGCTTTCTTT
CASSEGGLGTEAFF
>-|TRBV2|TRBJ1-1|-
TGTGCCAGCAGTCCGGGGAGGGCGGCCCCTGAAGCTTTCTTT
CASSPGRAAPEAFF
>-|TRBV5-5|TRBJ2-2|-
TGTGCCAGCAGCTGGACAGCCGGGGAGCTGTTTTTT
CASSWTAGELFF
>TRBD1|TRBV7-9|TRBJ1-2|-
TGTGCCAGCAGCTCCAGACAGGGGGCGCGTGATCCATACTATGGCTACACCTTC
CASSSRQGARDPYYGYTF
>-|TRBV5-8|TRBJ1-3|-
TGTGCCAGCAGCTTGTGGGCGAGCTCTGGAAACACCATATATTTT
CASSLWASSGNTIYF
>-|TRBV5-4|TRBJ2-3|-
TGTGCCAGCAGCCCACTCCTCACAGATACGCAGTATTTT
CASSPLLTDTQYF
>TRBD1|TRBV15|TRBJ2-3|-
TGTGCCACCAGCAGAGCCGGGACAGGGAATTCCGATACGCAGTATTTT
CATSRAGTGNSDTQYF